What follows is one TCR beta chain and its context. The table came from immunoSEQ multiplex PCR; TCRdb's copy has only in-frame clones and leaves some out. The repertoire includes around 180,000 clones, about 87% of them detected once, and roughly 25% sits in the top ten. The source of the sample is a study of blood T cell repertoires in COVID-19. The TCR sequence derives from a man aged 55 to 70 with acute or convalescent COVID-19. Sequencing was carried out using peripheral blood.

Written as DNA, the CDR3 is TGTGCCAGTAGTACCTTCCTCCTAGACGGCGCAGATACGCAGTATTTT. Translation: CASSTFLLDGADTQYF. The chain recombines TRBV19 with TRBJ2-3, with D hard to call. Trimming left V 4 bases short and J 4 bases short, with 18 bases between. The length of the CDR3 is 16 residues. CDR1 LNHDA and CDR2 SQIVND come from the germline V gene (reference sequence).